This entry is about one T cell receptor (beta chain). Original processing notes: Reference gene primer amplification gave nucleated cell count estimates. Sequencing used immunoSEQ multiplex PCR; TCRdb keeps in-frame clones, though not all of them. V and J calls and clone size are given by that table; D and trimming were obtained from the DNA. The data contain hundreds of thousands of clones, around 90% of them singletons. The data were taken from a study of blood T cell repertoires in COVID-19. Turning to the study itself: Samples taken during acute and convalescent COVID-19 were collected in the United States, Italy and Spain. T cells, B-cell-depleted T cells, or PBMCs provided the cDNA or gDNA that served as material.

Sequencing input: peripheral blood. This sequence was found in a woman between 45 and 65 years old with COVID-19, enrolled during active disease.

CDR3 region: CASSLAGGAKGYTF. The CDR3, as DNA: TGTGCCAGCAGTTTAGCAGGGGGCGCGAAAGGCTACACCTTC. The chain couples TRBV27 to TRBJ1-2; 8 nucleotides line up with TRBD1. There are 14 residues in the CDR3. V shed 2 bases and J 8 bases; nucleotides not matched to a gene: 7. Germline lookup yields CDR1 MNHEY and CDR2 SMNVEV (reference sequence).